This TCR beta chain is from a study of T cells in Graves' hyperthyroidism and ophthalmopathy. Overall study context: Peripheral blood was drawn at first diagnosis, prior to all treatment.

Researchers amplified the TCR beta CDR3 regions from RNA transcripts. Using the HTBI primer set, a first-round RT-PCR was run on the TCR CDR3. One entry per CDR3 protein, called by TCRdb with MiXCR from the multiplex PCR reads. The sample carries about 520,000 distinct CDR3 sequences, 24% recorded once. This clonotype came up a few times. Its antigen is unidentified. Study-wide findings and caveats: Appearing also in blood were most of the thyroid clonotypes expanded above 0.001.

The cohort's ophthalmopathy patients, a group with duration under 3 months, had a Clinical Activity Score of at least 3 and a NOSPECS grade of at least 4. Fresh peripheral blood, roughly 9.6 ml, was the source of the PBMCs. Input material: blood. The source of this sequence is a woman aged 25 to 39 with Graves' ophthalmopathy.

CDR3 coding DNA: TGTGCCAGCTCACCTGCGGGGGCCCCGGGGAACACTGAAGCTTTCTTT. Translated: CASSPAGAPGNTEAFF. This sequence joins TRBV18 and TRBJ1-1; D is perhaps TRBD1 (6 bases). Germline assignment: CDR1 KGHSH and CDR2 LQKENI. Trimming left V 3 bases short and J 1 base short, with 15 bases between. The CDR3 runs to 16 residues.